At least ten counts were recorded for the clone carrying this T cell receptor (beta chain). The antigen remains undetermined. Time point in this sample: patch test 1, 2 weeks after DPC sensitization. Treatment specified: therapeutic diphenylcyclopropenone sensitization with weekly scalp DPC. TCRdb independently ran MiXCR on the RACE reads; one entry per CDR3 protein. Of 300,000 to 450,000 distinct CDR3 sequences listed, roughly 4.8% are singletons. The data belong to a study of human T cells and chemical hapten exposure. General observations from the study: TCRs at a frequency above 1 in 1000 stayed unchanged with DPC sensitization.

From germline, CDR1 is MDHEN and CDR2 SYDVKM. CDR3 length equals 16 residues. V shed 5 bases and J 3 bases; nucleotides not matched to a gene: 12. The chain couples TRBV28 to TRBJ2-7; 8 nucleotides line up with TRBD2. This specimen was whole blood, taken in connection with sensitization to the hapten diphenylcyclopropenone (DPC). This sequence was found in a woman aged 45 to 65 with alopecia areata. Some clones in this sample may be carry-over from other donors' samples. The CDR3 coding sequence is TGTGCCAGCAGTCCTCTCGGGACTAGGGGTAACTACGAGCAGTACTTC. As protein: CASSPLGTRGNYEQYF.